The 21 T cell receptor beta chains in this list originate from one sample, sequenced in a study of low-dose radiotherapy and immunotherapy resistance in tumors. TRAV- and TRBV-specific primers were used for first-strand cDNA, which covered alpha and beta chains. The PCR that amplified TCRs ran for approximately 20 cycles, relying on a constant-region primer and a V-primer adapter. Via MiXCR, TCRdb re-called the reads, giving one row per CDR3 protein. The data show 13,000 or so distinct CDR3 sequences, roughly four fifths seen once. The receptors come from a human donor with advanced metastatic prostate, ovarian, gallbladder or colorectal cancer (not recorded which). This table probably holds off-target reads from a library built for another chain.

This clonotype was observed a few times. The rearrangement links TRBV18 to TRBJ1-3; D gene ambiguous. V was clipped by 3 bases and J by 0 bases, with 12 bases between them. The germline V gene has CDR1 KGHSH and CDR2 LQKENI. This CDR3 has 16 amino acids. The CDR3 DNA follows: TGTGCCAGCTCACCGGTCGGCAGAAGCTCTGGAAACACCATATATTTT. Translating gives CASSPVGRSSGNTIYF.

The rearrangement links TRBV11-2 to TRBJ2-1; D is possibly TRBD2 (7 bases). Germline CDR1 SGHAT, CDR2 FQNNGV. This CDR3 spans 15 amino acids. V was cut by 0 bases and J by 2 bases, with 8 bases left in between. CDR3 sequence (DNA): TGTGCCAGCAGCTTAGAGGGGGGGCCCTACAATGAGCAGTTCTTC. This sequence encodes CASSLEGGPYNEQFF.

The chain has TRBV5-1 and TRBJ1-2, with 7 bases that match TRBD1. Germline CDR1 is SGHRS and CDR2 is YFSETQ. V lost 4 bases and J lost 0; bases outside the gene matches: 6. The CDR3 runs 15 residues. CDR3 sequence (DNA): TGCGCCAGCAGCCCGTGGACAGGTTCTAACTATGGCTACACCTTC. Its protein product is CASSPWTGSNYGYTF.

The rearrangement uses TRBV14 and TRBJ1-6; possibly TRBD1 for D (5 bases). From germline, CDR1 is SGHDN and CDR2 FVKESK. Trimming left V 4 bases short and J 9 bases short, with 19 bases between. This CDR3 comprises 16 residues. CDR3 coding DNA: TGTGCCAGCAGCCCCCACGGGGGTGATTTAGGTTCACCCCTCCACTTT. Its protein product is CASSPHGGDLGSPLHF.

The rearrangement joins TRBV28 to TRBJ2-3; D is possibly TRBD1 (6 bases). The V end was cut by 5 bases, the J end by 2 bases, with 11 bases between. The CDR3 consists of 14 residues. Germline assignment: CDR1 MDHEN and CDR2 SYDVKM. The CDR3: CASSPTGFTDTQYF. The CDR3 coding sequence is TGTGCCAGCAGTCCCACAGGGTTCACAGATACGCAGTATTTT.

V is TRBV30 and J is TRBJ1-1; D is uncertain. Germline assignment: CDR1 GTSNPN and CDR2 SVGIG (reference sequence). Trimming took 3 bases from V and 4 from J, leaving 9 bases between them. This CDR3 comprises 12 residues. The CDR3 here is CAWSLPTTEAFF. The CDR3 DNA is TGTGCCTGGAGCTTACCGACCACTGAAGCTTTCTTT.

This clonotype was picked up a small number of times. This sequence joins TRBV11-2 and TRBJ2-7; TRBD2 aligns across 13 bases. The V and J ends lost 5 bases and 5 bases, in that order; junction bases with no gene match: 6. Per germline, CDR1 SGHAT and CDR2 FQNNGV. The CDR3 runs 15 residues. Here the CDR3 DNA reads TGTGCCAGCAGCCAGGGCGGGACTAGCGGGAACGAGCAGTACTTC. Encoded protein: CASSQGGTSGNEQYF.

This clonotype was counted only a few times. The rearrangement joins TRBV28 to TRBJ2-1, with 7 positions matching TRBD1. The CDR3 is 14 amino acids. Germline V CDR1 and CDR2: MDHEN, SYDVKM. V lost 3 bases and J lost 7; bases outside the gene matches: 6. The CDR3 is CASSFGDRANEQFF. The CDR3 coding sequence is TGTGCCAGCAGTTTCGGCGACAGGGCAAATGAGCAGTTCTTC. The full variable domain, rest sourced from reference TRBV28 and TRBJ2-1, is DVKVTQSSRYLVKRTGEKVFLECVQDMDHENMFWYRQDPGLGLRLIYFSYDVKMKEKGDIPEGYSVSREKKERFSLILESASTNQTSMYLCASSFGDRANEQFFGPGTRLTVL.

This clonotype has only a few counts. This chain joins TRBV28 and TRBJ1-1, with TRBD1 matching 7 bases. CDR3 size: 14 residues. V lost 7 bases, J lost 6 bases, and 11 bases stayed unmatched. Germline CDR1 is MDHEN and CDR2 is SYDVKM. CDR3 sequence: CASTSGGQVPEAFF. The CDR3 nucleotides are TGTGCCAGCACCTCAGGGGGTCAGGTTCCTGAAGCTTTCTTT.

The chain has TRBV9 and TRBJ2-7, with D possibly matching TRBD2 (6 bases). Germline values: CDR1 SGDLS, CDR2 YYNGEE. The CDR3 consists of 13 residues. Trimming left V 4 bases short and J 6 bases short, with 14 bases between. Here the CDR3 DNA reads TGTGCCAGCAGCCCCGACCCCGGGGGCGAGCAGTACTTC. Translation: CASSPDPGGEQYF. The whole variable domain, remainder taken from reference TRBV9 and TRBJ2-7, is DSGVTQTPKHLITATGQRVTLRCSPRSGDLSVYWYQQSLDQGLQFLIQYYNGEERAKGNILERFSAQQFPDLHSELNLSSLELGDSALYFCASSPDPGGEQYFGPGTRLTVT.

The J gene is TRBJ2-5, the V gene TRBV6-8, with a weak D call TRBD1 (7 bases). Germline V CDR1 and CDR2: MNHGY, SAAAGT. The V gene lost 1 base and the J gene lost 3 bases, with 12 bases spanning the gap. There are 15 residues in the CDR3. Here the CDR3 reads CASSYWGDRKETQYF. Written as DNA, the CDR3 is TGTGCCAGCAGTTACTGGGGGGACAGAAAAGAGACCCAGTACTTC.

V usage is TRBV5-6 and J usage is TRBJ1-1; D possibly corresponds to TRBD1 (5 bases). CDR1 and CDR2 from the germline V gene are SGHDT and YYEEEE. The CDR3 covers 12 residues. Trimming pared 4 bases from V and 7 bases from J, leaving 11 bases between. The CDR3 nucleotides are TGTGCCAGCAGCACGGGGCGGGGTGAAGCTTTCTTT. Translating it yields CASSTGRGEAFF.

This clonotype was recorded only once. The DNA for the CDR3 is TGCAGCGCGAAGGACACTGAAGCTTTCTTT. As protein: CSAKDTEAFF. The chain recombines TRBV29-1 with TRBJ1-1; no clear D. The CDR3 is 10 amino acids. Germline loops: CDR1 SQVTM, CDR2 ANQGSEA. Between the trimmed V and J ends, which lost 7 bases and 3 bases, there was a span of 6 bases. Looking up the rest from reference TRBV29-1 and TRBJ1-1 gives the full variable domain: SAVISQKPSRDICQRGTSLTIQCQVDSQVTMMFWYRQQPGQSLTLIATANQGSEATYESGFVIDKFPISRPNLTFSTLTVSNMSPEDSSIYLCSAKDTEAFFGQGTRLTVV.

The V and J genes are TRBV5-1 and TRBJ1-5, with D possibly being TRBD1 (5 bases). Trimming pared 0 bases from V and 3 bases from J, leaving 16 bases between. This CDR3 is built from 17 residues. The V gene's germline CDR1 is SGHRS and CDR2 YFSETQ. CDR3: CASSLGVVDTFNQPQHF. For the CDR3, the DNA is TGCGCCAGCAGCTTGGGGGTGGTGGACACCTTCAATCAGCCCCAGCATTTT.

The CDR3 coding sequence is TGCAGTGCGGGACTAGCGGGACCCAGCTCCTACAATGAGCAGTTCTTC. Protein: CSAGLAGPSSYNEQFF. V gene TRBV20-1 combines with J gene TRBJ2-1; TRBD2 matches at 13 bases. CDR3 length equals 16 residues. V trimming: 6 bases; J trimming: 0 bases; junction bases outside the gene matches: 5. Germline V gene data show CDR1 as DFQATT and CDR2 as SNEGSKA (reference sequence).

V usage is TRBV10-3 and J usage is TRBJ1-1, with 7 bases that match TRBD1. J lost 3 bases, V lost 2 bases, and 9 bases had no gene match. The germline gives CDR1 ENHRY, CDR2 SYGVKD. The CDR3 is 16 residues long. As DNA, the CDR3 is TGTGCCATCAGTGAGACCCGACAGGGAGGGGACACTGAAGCTTTCTTT. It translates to CAISETRQGGDTEAFF.

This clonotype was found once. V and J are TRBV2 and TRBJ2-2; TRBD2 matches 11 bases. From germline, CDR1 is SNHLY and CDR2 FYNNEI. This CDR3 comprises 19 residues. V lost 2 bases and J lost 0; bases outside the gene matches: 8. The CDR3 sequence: CASSESPSGRNANTGELFF. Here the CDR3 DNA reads TGTGCCAGCAGTGAATCTCCTAGCGGGAGGAACGCGAACACCGGGGAGCTGTTTTTT.

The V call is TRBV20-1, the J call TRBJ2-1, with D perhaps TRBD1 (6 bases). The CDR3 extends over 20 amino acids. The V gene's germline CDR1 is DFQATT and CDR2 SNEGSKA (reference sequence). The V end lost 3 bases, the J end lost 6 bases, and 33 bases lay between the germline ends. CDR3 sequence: CSASHREFDKGALRGNEQFF. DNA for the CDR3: TGCAGTGCTAGTCACAGGGAATTCGATAAGGGAGCCCTCCGAGGCAATGAGCAGTTCTTC.

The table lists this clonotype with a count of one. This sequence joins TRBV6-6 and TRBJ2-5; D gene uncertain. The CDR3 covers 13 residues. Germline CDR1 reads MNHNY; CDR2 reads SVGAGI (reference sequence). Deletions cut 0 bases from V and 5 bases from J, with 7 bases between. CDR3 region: CASSYSTRETQYF. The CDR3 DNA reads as TGTGCCAGCAGTTACTCTACCCGTGAGACCCAGTACTTC.

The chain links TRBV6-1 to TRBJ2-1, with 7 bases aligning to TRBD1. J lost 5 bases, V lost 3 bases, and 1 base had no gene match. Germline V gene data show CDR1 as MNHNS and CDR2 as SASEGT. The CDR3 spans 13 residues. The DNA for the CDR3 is TGTGCCAGCAGTGACAGGGGGAACAATGAGCAGTTCTTC. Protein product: CASSDRGNNEQFF.

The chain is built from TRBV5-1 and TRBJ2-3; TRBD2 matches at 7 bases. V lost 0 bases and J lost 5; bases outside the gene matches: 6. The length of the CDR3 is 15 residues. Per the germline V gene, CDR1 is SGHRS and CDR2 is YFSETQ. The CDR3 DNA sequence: TGCGCCAGCAGCTTGGGAGGGAGGGCCGTAGATACGCAGTATTTT. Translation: CASSLGGRAVDTQYF.